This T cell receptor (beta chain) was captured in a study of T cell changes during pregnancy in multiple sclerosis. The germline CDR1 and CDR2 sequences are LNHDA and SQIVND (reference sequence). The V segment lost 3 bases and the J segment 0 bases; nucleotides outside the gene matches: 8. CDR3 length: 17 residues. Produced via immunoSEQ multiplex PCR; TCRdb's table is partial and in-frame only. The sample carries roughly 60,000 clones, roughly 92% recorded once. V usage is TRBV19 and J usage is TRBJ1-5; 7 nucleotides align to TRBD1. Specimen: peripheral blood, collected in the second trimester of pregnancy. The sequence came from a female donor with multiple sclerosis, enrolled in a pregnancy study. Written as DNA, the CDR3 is TGTGCCAGTAGTATCGGGGCAGGGGGAACTAGCAATCAGCCCCAGCATTTT. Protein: CASSIGAGGTSNQPQHF.